Below, 17 T cell receptor beta chains from the same sample are listed, as sequenced in a study of immune evolution from preneoplasia to lung adenocarcinoma (dated by TCRdb to the early 2020s). Libraries came from the immunoSEQ multiplex PCR assay. TCRdb carries this immuneACCESS record with in-frame sequences only. Its versions omit some clonotypes, under half of them owing to an unresolved V gene in the studies checked, with the rest unexplained. For this sample there are under 5,000 clones; 78% appear just once. In total, the top ten clones hold under 9.5% of the sample. Sequenced sample: FFPE adjacent normal lung tissue. Source of these receptors: a donor at least 70 years old with lung adenocarcinoma.

The CDR3 here is CASRAGDGELFF. The CDR3 DNA reads as TGTGCCAGCAGGGCCGGAGACGGGGAGCTGTTTTTT. The chain uses TRBV9 and TRBJ2-2, with D hard to call. Germline assignment: CDR1 SGDLS and CDR2 YYNGEE. The CDR3 contains 12 residues. The V gene lost 5 bases and the J gene lost 7 bases, with 9 bases spanning the gap.

Here the CDR3 DNA reads TGCGCCAGCAGCTTGTGGGAGGAACGCACAGATACGCAGTATTTT. Translating it yields CASSLWEERTDTQYF. This chain uses TRBV5-1 with TRBJ2-3, with D possibly TRBD2 on 6 matching bases. Between the trimmed V and J ends, which lost 1 base and 1 base, there was a span of 10 bases. This CDR3 contains 15 residues. Germline V CDR1 and CDR2: SGHRS, YFSETQ.

This chain links TRBV29-1 with TRBJ2-1, with 11 bases aligning to TRBD2. V shed 8 bases and J 10 bases; nucleotides not matched to a gene: 13. The CDR3 extends over 14 amino acids. CDR1 SQVTM and CDR2 ANQGSEA come from the germline V gene. CDR3 DNA: TGCAGCTCCGCCGGGACTAGCGGTTTAGAGGAGCAGTTCTTC. Its translation is CSSAGTSGLEEQFF.

This clone came up a few times. The chain uses TRBV9 and TRBJ1-3, with D unclear. Germline CDR1 and CDR2: SGDLS and YYNGEE. The V end was cut by 3 bases, the J end by 0 bases, with 10 bases between. The CDR3 is 15 residues long. The CDR3 spells CASSDRGSSGNTIYF. DNA for the CDR3: TGTGCCAGCAGCGACAGAGGGAGCTCTGGAAACACCATATATTTT.

The gene calls are TRBV28 and TRBJ2-3, with 8 bases that match TRBD2. Germline V CDR1 and CDR2: MDHEN, SYDVKM. This CDR3 is built from 15 residues. Trimming took 7 bases from V and 3 from J; bases not matched to a gene: 9. CDR3 DNA sequence: TGTGCCAGCATCGGGAGTAGCGGGATGACAGATACGCAGTATTTT. This encodes CASIGSSGMTDTQYF.

This clone was seen only once. This chain uses TRBV7-9 with TRBJ2-1; D gene uncertain. V was shortened by 2 bases and J by 0 bases, with 8 bases between the two germline ends. This CDR3 spans 15 amino acids. Germline V gene sequence: CDR1 SEHNR, CDR2 FQNEAQ (reference sequence). The CDR3 sequence is CASSLSRSSYNEQFF. The CDR3 DNA sequence: TGTGCCAGCAGCTTATCCCGGAGCTCCTACAATGAGCAGTTCTTC.

Comments on this clone: One end of the junction is discordant with germline, which a read error may explain. The CDR3 loop reads CAWSEGAKNAEAFF. CDR3 nucleotide sequence: TGTGCCTGGAGTGAGGGTGCCAAGAACGCTGAAGCTTTCTTT. The chain is built from TRBV30 and TRBJ1-1; D unclear. The CDR3 sequence is 14 residues long. CDR1 and CDR2 from the germline V gene are GTSNPN and SVGIG (reference sequence).

This sequence joins TRBV5-1 and TRBJ2-1; D might be TRBD2 (6 bases). With 0 bases removed from V and 7 bases from J, the gap between germline ends came to 14 bases. CDR1 is SGHRS and CDR2 is YFSETQ in the germline V gene. This CDR3 is 15 amino acids long. The CDR3 nucleotides are TGCGCCAGCAGCTTGGGGGGGGAGCCGGGTAATGAGCAGTTCTTC. Translated, it gives CASSLGGEPGNEQFF.

The rearrangement links TRBV5-4 to TRBJ2-2, with 10 nucleotides matching TRBD1. This CDR3 is built from 18 residues. Germline CDR1 is SGHNT and CDR2 is YYREEE (reference sequence). With V trimmed by 4 bases and J by 6 bases, 15 bases remained unmatched. DNA of the CDR3: TGTGCCAGCAGCCCCCCCCGGGACAGGGGACCCCACGCCGGGGAGCTGTTTTTT. It specifies CASSPPRDRGPHAGELFF.

This rearrangement joins TRBV2 to TRBJ2-2; 8 positions agree with TRBD1. CDR1 is SNHLY, CDR2 FYNNEI, per germline. The CDR3 sequence is 14 residues long. Trimming removed 3 bases from V and 7 bases from J; junction bases left unmatched: 4. As DNA, the CDR3 is TGTGCCAGCAGTGACAGGGGGCGAGGCGGGGAGCTGTTTTTT. This codes for CASSDRGRGGELFF.

This clone was counted a single time. The V call is TRBV6-1, the J call TRBJ1-5; 9 bases match TRBD1. J lost 5 bases, V lost 7 bases, and 6 bases had no gene match. Germline V gene data show CDR1 as MNHNS and CDR2 as SASEGT. This CDR3 spans 14 amino acids. CDR3 amino acids: CASNLGQGHQPQHF. CDR3 nucleotides: TGTGCCAGCAACCTAGGACAGGGGCATCAGCCCCAGCATTTT.

This clone has more than one count but fewer than ten. The chain's CDR3 is CASSIPGADEQYF. CDR3 in DNA: TGTGCCAGTAGTATTCCCGGGGCCGACGAGCAGTACTTC. The chain joins TRBV19 to TRBJ2-7; the D gene could be TRBD1 or TRBD2 (5 bases each). CDR1 and CDR2 from the germline V gene are LNHDA and SQIVND (reference sequence). V lost 3 bases and J 5 bases, leaving 11 bases between the germline ends. CDR3 size: 13 residues.

The chain is built from TRBV29-1 and TRBJ2-7, with 8 bases identical to TRBD2. The trim removed 5 bases at V and 6 bases at J, leaving 9 bases unmatched. The CDR3 runs 13 residues. The germline V gene encodes CDR1 SQVTM and CDR2 ANQGSEA. The CDR3 spells CSVRGLAGTEQYF. CDR3 sequence (DNA): TGCAGCGTTCGCGGACTAGCAGGTACCGAGCAGTACTTC.

The gene calls are TRBV4-2 and TRBJ2-7; unclear D gene. Germline CDR1 reads LGHNA; CDR2 reads YNFKEQ. V lost 3 bases and J 2 bases, leaving 5 bases between the germline ends. This CDR3 has 12 residues. Written as DNA, the CDR3 is TGTGCCAGCAGCCAGGGGACCTACGAGCAGTACTTC. This encodes CASSQGTYEQYF.

The chain combines TRBV11-1 with TRBJ2-3; 10 nucleotides match TRBD1. From germline, CDR1 is SGHAT and CDR2 FQDESV (reference sequence). The length of the CDR3 is 19 residues. Trimming at V came to 4 bases and at J to 2 bases, leaving 15 bases not matched to a gene. The CDR3 nucleotides are TGTGCCAGCAGCTACGGACAGGGGGGGTCTAGCGGATACACAGATACGCAGTATTTT. The encoded protein is CASSYGQGGSSGYTDTQYF.

The table lists this clone with a count of one. The rearrangement links TRBV7-9 to TRBJ2-7, with 8 bases matching TRBD1. CDR1 is SEHNR and CDR2 is FQNEAQ in the germline V gene (reference sequence). V shed 3 bases, J shed 3 bases, and the junction held 4 bases outside the gene matches. The CDR3 contains 14 residues. CDR3 in amino acids: CASSLTGEGYEQYF. CDR3 nucleotides: TGTGCCAGCAGCTTGACAGGGGAAGGCTACGAGCAGTACTTC. Based on the CDR3 plus reference TRBV7-9 and TRBJ2-7, the full variable domain is DTGVSQNPRHKITKRGQNVTFRCDPISEHNRLYWYRQTLGQGPEFLTYFQNEAQLEKSRLLSDRFSAERPKGSFSTLEIQRTEQGDSAMYLCASSLTGEGYEQYFGPGTRLTVT.

This rearrangement joins TRBV30 to TRBJ2-3; 12 nucleotides agree with TRBD1. The V and J ends lost 1 base and 5 bases, in that order; junction bases with no gene match: 4. Germline V gene sequence: CDR1 GTSNPN, CDR2 SVGIG (reference sequence). The CDR3 loop spans 15 amino acids. The chain's CDR3 is CAWSGDRGRKDTQYF. CDR3 bases: TGTGCCTGGAGTGGGGACAGGGGGCGTAAAGATACGCAGTATTTT.